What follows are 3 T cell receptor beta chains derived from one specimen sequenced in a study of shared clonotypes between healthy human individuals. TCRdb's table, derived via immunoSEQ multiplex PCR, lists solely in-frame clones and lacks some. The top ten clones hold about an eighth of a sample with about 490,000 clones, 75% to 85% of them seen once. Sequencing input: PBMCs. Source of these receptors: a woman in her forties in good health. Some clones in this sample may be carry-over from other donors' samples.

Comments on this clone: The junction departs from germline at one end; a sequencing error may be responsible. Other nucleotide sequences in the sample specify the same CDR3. CDR3 DNA sequence: TGCGCCAGCTCACCGGCGACAGGGGTTGACTATGGCTACACCTTC. Amino acids: CASSPATGVDYGYTF. This chain connects TRBV18 to TRBJ1-2, with 8 bases fitting TRBD1. Per the germline V gene, CDR1 is KGHSH and CDR2 is LQKENI. CDR3 length: 15 amino acids.

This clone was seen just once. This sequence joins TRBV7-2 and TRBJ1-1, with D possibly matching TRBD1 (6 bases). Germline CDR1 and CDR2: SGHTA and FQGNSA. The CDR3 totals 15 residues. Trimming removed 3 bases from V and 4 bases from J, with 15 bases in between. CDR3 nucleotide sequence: TGTGCCAGCAGCTTGAACAGGGTAGAGAGCACTGAAGCTTTCTTT. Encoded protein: CASSLNRVESTEAFF.

The CDR3 region is CASSLAAPYSYEQYF. CDR3 nucleotides: TGCGCCAGCAGCTTGGCAGCCCCCTATTCATACGAGCAGTACTTC. The J gene is TRBJ2-7, the V gene TRBV5-1; D is uncertain. The CDR3 consists of 15 residues. V gave up 0 bases and J gave up 4 bases, with 14 bases separating them. Germline lookup yields CDR1 SGHRS and CDR2 YFSETQ.